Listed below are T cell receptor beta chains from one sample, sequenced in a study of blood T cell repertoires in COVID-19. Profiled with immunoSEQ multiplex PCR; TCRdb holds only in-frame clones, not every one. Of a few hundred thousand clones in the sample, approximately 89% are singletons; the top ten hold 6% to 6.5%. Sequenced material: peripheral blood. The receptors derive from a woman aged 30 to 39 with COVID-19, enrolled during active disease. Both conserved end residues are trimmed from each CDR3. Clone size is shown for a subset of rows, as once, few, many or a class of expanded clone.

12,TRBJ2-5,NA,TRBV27,ASSTLDNQETQY
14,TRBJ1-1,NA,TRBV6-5,ASSYYRQGARTEAF
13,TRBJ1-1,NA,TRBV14,ASSRGGGPNTEAF
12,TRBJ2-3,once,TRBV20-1,SASRHSSTDTQY
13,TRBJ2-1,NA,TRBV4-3,ASSRLADSYNEQF
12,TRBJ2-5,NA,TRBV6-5,ASSQTGHQETQY
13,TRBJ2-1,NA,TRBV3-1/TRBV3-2,ASSRTSGLYNEQF
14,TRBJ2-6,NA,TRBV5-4,ASSRLPREGANVLT
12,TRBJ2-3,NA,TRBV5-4,ASSGGTGLDTQY
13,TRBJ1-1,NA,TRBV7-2,ASSPLIQGFSEAF
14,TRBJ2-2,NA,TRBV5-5,ASSWKRGPNTGELF
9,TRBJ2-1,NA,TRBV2,ASRHYNEQF
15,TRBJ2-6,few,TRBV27,ASSSRRGFSGANVLT
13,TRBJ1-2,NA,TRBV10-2,ASSKETTGGFGYT
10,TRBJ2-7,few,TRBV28,ASGQGKYEQY
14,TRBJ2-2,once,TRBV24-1,ATSDPSGGDTGELF
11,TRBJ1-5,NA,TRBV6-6,ASGQGREQPQH
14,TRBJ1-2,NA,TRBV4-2,ASSQDVSGRPRGYT
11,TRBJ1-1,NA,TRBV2,ASVGWGDTEAF
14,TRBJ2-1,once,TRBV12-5,ASGPPGVVSYNEQF
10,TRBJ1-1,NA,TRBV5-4,ASSFGSDRAF
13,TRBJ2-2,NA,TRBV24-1,ATSATDRDTGELF
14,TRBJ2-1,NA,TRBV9,ASSVEGTSPSVGQF
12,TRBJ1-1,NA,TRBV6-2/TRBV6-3,ASSYAGGEAEAF
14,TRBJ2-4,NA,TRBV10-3,AISGSSEIAKNIQY
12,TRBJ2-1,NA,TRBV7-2,ASSLVSRVNEQF
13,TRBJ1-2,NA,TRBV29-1,STWDSQRANYGYT
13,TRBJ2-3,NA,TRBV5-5,ASSLDGYVTDTQY
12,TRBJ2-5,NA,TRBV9,ASSGLEGWETQY
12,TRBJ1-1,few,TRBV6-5,ASRRTVQNTEAF
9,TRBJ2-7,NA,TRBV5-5,ASSYGDEQY
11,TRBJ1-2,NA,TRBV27,ASSLREAAGYT
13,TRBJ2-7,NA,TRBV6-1,ASSDGTGGWYEQY
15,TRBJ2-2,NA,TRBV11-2,ASSYRAGRAGTGELF
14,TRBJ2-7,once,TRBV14,ASSQDWGLTTYEQY
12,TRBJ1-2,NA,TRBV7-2,ASKKDRGDYGYT
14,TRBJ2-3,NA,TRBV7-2,ASSSRGQFETDTQY
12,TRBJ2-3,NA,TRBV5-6,ASSFTGGTDTQY
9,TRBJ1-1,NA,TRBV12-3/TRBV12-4,ASSPGQGTF
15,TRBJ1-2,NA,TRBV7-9,ASSRGTAKSQVYGYT
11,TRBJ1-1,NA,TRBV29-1,SVAGGRGSEAF
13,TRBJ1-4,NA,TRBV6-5,ASSYSGTGGEKLF
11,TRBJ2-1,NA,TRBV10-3,AISGEVANEQF
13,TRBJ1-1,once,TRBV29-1,SVEDRGLLNTEAF
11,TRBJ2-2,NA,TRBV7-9,ASSLAYAGELF
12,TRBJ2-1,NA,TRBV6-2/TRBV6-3,ASSYRFRGNEQF
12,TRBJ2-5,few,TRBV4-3,ASSQGPSGGPEY
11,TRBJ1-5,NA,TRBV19,ASSTQGRQPQH
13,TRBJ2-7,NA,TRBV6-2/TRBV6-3,ASSYSLAGAYEQY
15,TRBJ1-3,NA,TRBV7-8,ASSLNTGYASGNTIY
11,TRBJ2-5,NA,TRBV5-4,ASSLGTGETQY
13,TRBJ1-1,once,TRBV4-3,ASSQGTGGGTEAF
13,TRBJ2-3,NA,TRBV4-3,ASSQEAGATDTQY
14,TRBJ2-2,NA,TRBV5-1,ASSSASGLNTGELF
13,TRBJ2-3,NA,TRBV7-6,ASSVGDRVTDTQY
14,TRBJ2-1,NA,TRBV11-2,ASSLGGQGIGNEQF
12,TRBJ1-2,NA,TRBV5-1,ASSLDRGRGGYT
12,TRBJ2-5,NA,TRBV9,ASSVSRGLETQY
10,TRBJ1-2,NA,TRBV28,ASRGGGFGYT
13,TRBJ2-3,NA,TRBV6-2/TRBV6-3,ASSYVAGGLDTQY